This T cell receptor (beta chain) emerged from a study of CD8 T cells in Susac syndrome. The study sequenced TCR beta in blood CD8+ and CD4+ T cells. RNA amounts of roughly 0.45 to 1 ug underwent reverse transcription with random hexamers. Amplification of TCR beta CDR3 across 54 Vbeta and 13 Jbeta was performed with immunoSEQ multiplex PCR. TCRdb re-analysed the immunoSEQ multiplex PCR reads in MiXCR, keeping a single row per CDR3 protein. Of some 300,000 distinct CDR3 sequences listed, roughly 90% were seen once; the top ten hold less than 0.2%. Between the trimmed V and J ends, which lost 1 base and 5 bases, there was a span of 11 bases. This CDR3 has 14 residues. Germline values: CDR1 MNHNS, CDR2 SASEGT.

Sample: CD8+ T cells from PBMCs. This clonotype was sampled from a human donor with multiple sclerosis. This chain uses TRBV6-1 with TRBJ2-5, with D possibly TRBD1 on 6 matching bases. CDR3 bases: TGTGCCAGCAGTGAAGAAGGGGGTCGGGAGACCCAGTACTTC. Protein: CASSEEGGRETQYF.